Detailed here is one T cell receptor (beta chain). Its antigen is still unknown. Since all of the isolated RNA was reverse transcribed, expressed TCRB transcripts were what got sequenced. Some clones are missing from TCRdb's copy, which holds only in-frame ones; the method was immunoSEQ multiplex PCR. The sample has 120,000 or so clones; roughly 17% are singletons. The sample originates from a study of beta chain features in type 1 diabetes. With 7 bases removed from V and 2 bases from J, the gap between germline ends came to 11 bases. Germline values: CDR1 SGHTA, CDR2 FQGNSA. The length of the CDR3 is 13 residues. Broader study findings: All four CD4+ subsets from Type 1 diabetes patients carried moderately but significantly shorter TCRB CDR3s.

Sequencing was carried out using central memory CD4+ T cells from blood. The sequence was obtained from a man aged 18-30 years with type 1 diabetes. The chain carries TRBV7-2 and TRBJ2-5; TRBD1 might be the D (6 bases). CDR3 residues: CASTPDRQETQYF. CDR3 sequence (DNA): TGTGCCAGCACCCCCGACAGGCAAGAGACCCAGTACTTC.